The 3 T cell receptor beta chains in this list originate from one sample, sequenced in a study of cytomegalovirus exposure and HLA in healthy donors (dated by TCRdb to the late 2010s). Library prep was done by the immunoSEQ multiplex PCR assay. For the multiplex PCR, a mixture combining 60 forward primers for TCR Vbeta segments and 13 reverse primers for TCR Jbeta segments was used. Sourced from immuneACCESS, this table was stored by TCRdb with only in-frame sequences that have V and J called. A share of the clones is absent; for the studies checked, an unresolved V gene accounts for under half, and the remainder has no known explanation. Across this sample there are about 130,000 clones, with about 80% seen only once. The ten top clones hold approximately 4% of the sample. Sequencing used PBMCs. These receptors were obtained from a woman aged 40 to 50 in good health and CMV-seronegative.

CDR3: CASSLGLNEKLFF. The CDR3 bases are TGTGCCAGCAGCTTAGGCCTAAATGAAAAACTGTTTTTT. The chain combines TRBV11-2 with TRBJ1-4; D call uncertain. Trimming removed 1 base at V and 5 bases at J, with 5 bases between. From germline, CDR1 is SGHAT and CDR2 FQNNGV. There are 13 residues in the CDR3. Full variable domain (remainder filled in from reference TRBV11-2 and TRBJ1-4): EAGVAQSPRYKIIEKRQSVAFWCNPISGHATLYWYQQILGQGPKLLIQFQNNGVVDDSQLPKDRFSAERLKGVDSTLKIQPAKLEDSAVYLCASSLGLNEKLFFGSGTQLSVL.

The gene calls are TRBV7-2 and TRBJ2-5; TRBD2 might be the D (6 bases). The germline CDR1 and CDR2 sequences are SGHTA and FQGNSA. The CDR3 is made up of 15 amino acids. The V and J ends lost 5 bases and 4 bases respectively, with 17 bases between them. The CDR3 protein is CASSPPERARETQYF. In nucleotides, the CDR3 is TGTGCCAGCAGCCCCCCGGAGCGGGCGAGAGAGACCCAGTACTTC. The full variable domain, with the rest looked up from reference TRBV7-2 and TRBJ2-5, is GAGVSQSPSNKVTEKGKDVELRCDPISGHTALYWYRQSLGQGLEFLIYFQGNSAPDKSGLPSDRFSAERTGGSVSTLTIQRTQQEDSAVYLCASSPPERARETQYFGPGTRLLVL.

The chain has TRBV10-3 and TRBJ2-5; no clear D. This CDR3 comprises 12 residues. V dropped 3 bases and J dropped 2 bases, with 4 bases sitting between them. Germline V gene lookup returns CDR1 ENHRY and CDR2 SYGVKD. The CDR3 region is CAISELQETQYF. The CDR3 DNA reads as TGTGCCATCAGTGAATTACAAGAGACCCAGTACTTC.